These 10 T cell receptor beta chains were all obtained from the same sample, sequenced in a study of T cells in women clearing cervical HPV infection. Generated by immunoSEQ multiplex PCR, the TCRdb table keeps only in-frame clones and is missing some. This sample carries fewer than 40,000 clones, with under 5% going to the ten biggest clones. Sequenced: blood buffy coat. These receptors originate from a woman between 18 and 70 years old with a cervical HPV16 infection that either progressed to CIN3+ or cleared (not recorded which).

Partial CDR3 DNA: TGTGCCACCAGTACAGGAGACTACAATGAG. Protein product: CATSTGDYNE. The full CDR3 protein reads CATSTGDYNEQFF. The J gene is TRBJ2-1, the V gene TRBV24-1; D is perhaps TRBD1 (5 bases). Coverage ceases 3 residues before the CDR3 finishes, and the germline J gene fills in the end. The CDR3 runs to 13 residues. Germline V gene lookup returns CDR1 KGHDR and CDR2 SFDVKD. The ends were cut back, 6 bases at V and 3 bases at J, with 8 bases in the middle.

Worth noting for this clone: Coverage ceases 3 residues before the CDR3 finishes, and the germline J gene fills in the end. This rearrangement joins TRBV18 to TRBJ1-4; D is ambiguous. This CDR3 comprises 14 residues. The germline V gene encodes CDR1 KGHSH and CDR2 LQKENI. Deletions cut 3 bases from V and 0 bases from J, with 5 bases between. The DNA read from the CDR3 is TGTGCCAGCTCACCCTCGGCAACTAATGAAAAA. Its protein product is CASSPSATNEK. The complete CDR3 sequence is CASSPSATNEKLFF.

Note on this clone: The read ends 3 residues before the CDR3 terminus; that terminus is restored from the germline J gene. The chain joins TRBV30 to TRBJ2-1; 8 nucleotides match TRBD1. The V segment lost 3 bases and the J segment 4 bases; nucleotides outside the gene matches: 8. This CDR3 is built from 15 residues. The germline CDR1 and CDR2 sequences are GTSNPN and SVGIG (reference sequence). The DNA read from the CDR3 is TGTGCCTGGAGCGGACAGGGAGTAAGGTACAATGAG. It encodes CAWSGQGVRYNE. The CDR3 reads in full as CAWSGQGVRYNEQFF.

About this clone: The DNA ends 3 residues before the CDR3 does, and the rest of the CDR3 is filled in from the germline J gene. The V and J genes are TRBV7-2 and TRBJ1-1; D is undetermined. V lost 0 bases, J lost 1 base, and 3 bases lay in between. This CDR3 region has 13 residues. The V gene's germline CDR1 is SGHTA and CDR2 FQGNSA. Incomplete CDR3 DNA: TGTGCCAGCAGCTTAGCACAGAACACTGAA. This gives the protein CASSLAQNTE. The complete CDR3 reads CASSLAQNTEAFF. Looking up the rest from reference TRBV7-2 and TRBJ1-1 gives the full variable domain: GAGVSQSPSNKVTEKGKDVELRCDPISGHTALYWYRQSLGQGLEFLIYFQGNSAPDKSGLPSDRFSAERTGGSVSTLTIQRTQQEDSAVYLCASSLAQNTEAFFGQGTRLTVV.

On this clone: The read falls 3 residues short of the CDR3 end, and the missing part is taken from the germline J gene. The genes are TRBV6-2 or TRBV6-3 and TRBJ1-6, with 12 bases identical to TRBD1. The CDR3 covers 16 residues. Germline V lookup: CDR1 MNHEY, CDR2 SVGEGT. CDR3 residues: CASSYSRDRGRLALHF. The sequenced CDR3 bases are TGTGCCAGCAGTTACTCCCGGGACAGGGGGCGTTTGGCC.

About this clone: With the read ending 3 residues before the CDR3 end, the germline J gene is used to fill in that end. The chain carries TRBV7-2 and TRBJ1-2, with 7 bases that match TRBD1. V dropped 4 bases and J dropped 7; count of bases not matched to a gene: 12. Germline assignment: CDR1 SGHTA and CDR2 FQGNSA. This CDR3 is built from 15 residues. CDR3 sequence reads: CASSSNPVRGSGYTF. CDR3 bases read: TGTGCCAGCAGCTCAAACCCGGTCAGGGGGAGTGGC.

CDR3 loop: CASSRDRGYNEQFF. The CDR3 DNA, read in part, is TGTGCCAGCAGCCGGGACAGGGGTTACAATGAG. The chain employs TRBV2 and TRBJ2-1; 10 bases map to TRBD1. The CDR3 end falls 3 residues outside the read, so it is completed with the germline J gene. Germline loops: CDR1 SNHLY, CDR2 FYNNEI. CDR3 size: 14 residues. The ends lost 6 bases at V and 4 bases at J; junction bases unmatched: 3.

Points on this clone: The sequenced fragment ends 3 residues before the CDR3 boundary, so the rest is inferred from the germline J gene. V gene TRBV2 combines with J gene TRBJ2-7; no definite D call. Germline V gives CDR1 SNHLY, CDR2 FYNNEI. This CDR3 spans 11 amino acids. Trimming took 5 bases from V and 3 from J, leaving 5 bases between them. CDR3 sequence reads: CASSSGYEQYF. CDR3 DNA, as far as it was read: TGTGCCAGCAGTTCAGGCTACGAG.

CDR3 DNA, as far as it was read: TGTGCCAGCAGCGTTAGCGGGGGGGAAGAGACC. It translates to CASSVSGGEET. The entire CDR3 is CASSVSGGEETQYF. The chain is built from TRBV9 and TRBJ2-5; 11 positions agree with TRBD2. The missing CDR3 end, 3 residues past where the read stops, is filled in from the germline J gene. The V gene's germline CDR1 is SGDLS and CDR2 YYNGEE. The junction had 0 bases not matched to a gene; V was cut back by 2 bases and J by 3 bases. The CDR3 runs to 14 residues.

With regard to this clone: The sequenced fragment ends 3 residues before the CDR3 boundary, so the rest is inferred from the germline J gene. The V call is TRBV20-1, the J call TRBJ1-2; 12 bases match TRBD1. The CDR3 runs to 16 residues. The trim removed 4 bases at V and 4 bases at J, leaving 10 bases unmatched. Germline lookup yields CDR1 DFQATT and CDR2 SNEGSKA (reference sequence). The CDR3 sequence: CSATTPGQGALYGYTF. The sequenced part of the CDR3 DNA is TGCAGTGCTACTACCCCGGGACAGGGGGCGCTCTATGGC.